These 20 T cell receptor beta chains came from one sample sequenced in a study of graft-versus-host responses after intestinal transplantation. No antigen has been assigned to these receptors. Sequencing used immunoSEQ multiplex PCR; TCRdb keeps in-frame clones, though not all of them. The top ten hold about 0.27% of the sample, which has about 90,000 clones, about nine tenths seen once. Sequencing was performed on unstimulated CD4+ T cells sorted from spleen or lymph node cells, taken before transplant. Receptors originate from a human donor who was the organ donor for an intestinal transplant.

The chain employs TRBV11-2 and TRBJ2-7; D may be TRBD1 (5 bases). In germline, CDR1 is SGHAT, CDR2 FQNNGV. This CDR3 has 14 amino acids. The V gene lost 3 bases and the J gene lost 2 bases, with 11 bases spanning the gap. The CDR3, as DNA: TGTGCCAGCAGCTTTGTTAGGGGTCCCTACGAGCAGTACTTC. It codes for CASSFVRGPYEQYF. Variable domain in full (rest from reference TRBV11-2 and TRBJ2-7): EAGVAQSPRYKIIEKRQSVAFWCNPISGHATLYWYQQILGQGPKLLIQFQNNGVVDDSQLPKDRFSAERLKGVDSTLKIQPAKLEDSAVYLCASSFVRGPYEQYFGPGTRLTVT.

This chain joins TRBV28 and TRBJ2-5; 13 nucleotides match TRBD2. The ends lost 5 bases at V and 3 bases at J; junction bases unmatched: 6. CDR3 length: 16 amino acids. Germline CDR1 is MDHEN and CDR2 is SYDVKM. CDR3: CASSASLAGGKETQYF. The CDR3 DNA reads TGTGCCAGCAGTGCATCACTAGCGGGAGGGAAAGAGACCCAGTACTTC.

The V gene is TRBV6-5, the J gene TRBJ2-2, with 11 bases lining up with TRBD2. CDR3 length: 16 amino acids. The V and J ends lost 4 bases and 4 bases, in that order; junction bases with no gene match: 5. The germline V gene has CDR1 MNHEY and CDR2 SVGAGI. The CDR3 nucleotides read TGTGCCAGCAGTTCCTTAGCGGGAGGGCCCACCGGGGAGCTGTTTTTT. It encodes CASSSLAGGPTGELFF.

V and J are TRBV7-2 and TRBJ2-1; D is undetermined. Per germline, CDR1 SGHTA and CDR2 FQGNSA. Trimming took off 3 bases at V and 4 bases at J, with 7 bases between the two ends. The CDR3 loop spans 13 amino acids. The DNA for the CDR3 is TGTGCCAGCAGCTTGTCCCAATACAATGAGCAGTTCTTC. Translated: CASSLSQYNEQFF.

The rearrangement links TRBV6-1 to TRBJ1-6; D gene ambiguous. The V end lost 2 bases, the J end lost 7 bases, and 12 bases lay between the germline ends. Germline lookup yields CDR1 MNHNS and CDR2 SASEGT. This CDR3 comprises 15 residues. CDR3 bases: TGTGCCAGCAGTGAACAACCAACCCAGAATTCACCCCTCCACTTT. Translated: CASSEQPTQNSPLHF.

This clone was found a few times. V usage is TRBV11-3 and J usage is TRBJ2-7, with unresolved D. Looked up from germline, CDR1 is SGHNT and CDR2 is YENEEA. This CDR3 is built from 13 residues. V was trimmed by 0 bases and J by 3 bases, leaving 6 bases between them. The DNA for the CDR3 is TGTGCCAGCAGCTTAGAACGGTTCTACGAGCAGTACTTC. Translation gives CASSLERFYEQYF. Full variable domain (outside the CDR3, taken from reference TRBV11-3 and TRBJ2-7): EAGVVQSPRYKIIEKKQPVAFWCNPISGHNTLYWYLQNLGQGPELLIRYENEEAVDDSQLPKDRFSAERLKGVDSTLKIQPAELGDSAVYLCASSLERFYEQYFGPGTRLTVT.

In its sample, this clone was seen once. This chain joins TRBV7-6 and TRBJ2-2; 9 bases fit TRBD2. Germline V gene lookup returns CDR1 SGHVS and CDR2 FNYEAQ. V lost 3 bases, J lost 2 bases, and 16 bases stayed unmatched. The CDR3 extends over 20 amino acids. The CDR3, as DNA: TGTGCCAGCAGCTTTAGGTGGGCTAGCGGGAAGGTTATTAACACCGGGGAGCTGTTTTTT. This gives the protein CASSFRWASGKVINTGELFF.

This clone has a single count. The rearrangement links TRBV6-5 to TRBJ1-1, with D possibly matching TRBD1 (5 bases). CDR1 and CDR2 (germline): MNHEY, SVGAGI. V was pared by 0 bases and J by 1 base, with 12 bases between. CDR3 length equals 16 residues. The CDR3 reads CASSYSPTGRNTEAFF. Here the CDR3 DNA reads TGTGCCAGCAGTTACTCGCCCACAGGAAGGAACACTGAAGCTTTCTTT.

The DNA for the CDR3 is TGTGCCAGCAGCCTAAACCCAGGGGCCGACACAGATACGCAGTATTTT. It codes for CASSLNPGADTDTQYF. V gene TRBV7-6 combines with J gene TRBJ2-3; D is perhaps TRBD1 (6 bases). This CDR3 contains 16 residues. Germline loops: CDR1 SGHVS, CDR2 FNYEAQ. Trimming left V 5 bases short and J 2 bases short, with 17 bases between. Variable domain in full (rest from reference TRBV7-6 and TRBJ2-3): GAGVSQSPRYKVTKRGQDVALRCDPISGHVSLYWYRQALGQGPEFLTYFNYEAQQDKSGLPNDRFSAERPEGSISTLTIQRTEQRDSAMYRCASSLNPGADTDTQYFGPGTRLTVL.

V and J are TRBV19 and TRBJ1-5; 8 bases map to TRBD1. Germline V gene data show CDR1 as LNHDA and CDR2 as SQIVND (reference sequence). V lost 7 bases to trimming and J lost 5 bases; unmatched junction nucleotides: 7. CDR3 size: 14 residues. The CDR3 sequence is CASNPGQDDQPQHF. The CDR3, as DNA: TGTGCCAGTAATCCGGGACAGGACGATCAGCCCCAGCATTTT. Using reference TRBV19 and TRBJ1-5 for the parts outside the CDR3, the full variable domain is DGGITQSPKYLFRKEGQNVTLSCEQNLNHDAMYWYRQDPGQGLRLIYYSQIVNDFQKGDIAEGYSVSREKKESFPLTVTSAQKNPTAFYLCASNPGQDDQPQHFGDGTRLSIL.

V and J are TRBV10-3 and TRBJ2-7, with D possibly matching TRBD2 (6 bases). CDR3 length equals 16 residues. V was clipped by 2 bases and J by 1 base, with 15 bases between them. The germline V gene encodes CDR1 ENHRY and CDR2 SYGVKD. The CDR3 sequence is CAISEGVGGSSYEQYF. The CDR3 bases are TGTGCCATCAGTGAGGGGGTGGGGGGAAGTTCCTACGAGCAGTACTTC.

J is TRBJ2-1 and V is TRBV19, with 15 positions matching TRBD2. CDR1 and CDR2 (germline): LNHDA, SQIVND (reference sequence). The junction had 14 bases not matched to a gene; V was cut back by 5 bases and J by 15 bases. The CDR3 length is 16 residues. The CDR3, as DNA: TGTGCCAGTAGTCCCGGCGGACTAGCGGGGGGGCCCCCTTGGTTCTTC. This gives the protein CASSPGGLAGGPPWFF.

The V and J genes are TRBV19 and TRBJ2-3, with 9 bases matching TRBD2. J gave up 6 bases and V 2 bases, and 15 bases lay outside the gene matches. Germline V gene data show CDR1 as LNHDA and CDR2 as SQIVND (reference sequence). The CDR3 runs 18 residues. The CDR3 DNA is TGTGCCAGTAGTATACGGTCGTGGTCGGCTAGCGGGGCCGATACGCAGTATTTT. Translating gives CASSIRSWSASGADTQYF. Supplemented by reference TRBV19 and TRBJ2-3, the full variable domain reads DGGITQSPKYLFRKEGQNVTLSCEQNLNHDAMYWYRQDPGQGLRLIYYSQIVNDFQKGDIAEGYSVSREKKESFPLTVTSAQKNPTAFYLCASSIRSWSASGADTQYFGPGTRLTVL.

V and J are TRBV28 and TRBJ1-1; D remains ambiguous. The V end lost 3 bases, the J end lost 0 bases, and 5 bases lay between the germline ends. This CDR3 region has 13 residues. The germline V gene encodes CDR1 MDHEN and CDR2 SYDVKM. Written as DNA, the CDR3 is TGTGCCAGCAGTTTCGTCCTGAACACTGAAGCTTTCTTT. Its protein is CASSFVLNTEAFF.

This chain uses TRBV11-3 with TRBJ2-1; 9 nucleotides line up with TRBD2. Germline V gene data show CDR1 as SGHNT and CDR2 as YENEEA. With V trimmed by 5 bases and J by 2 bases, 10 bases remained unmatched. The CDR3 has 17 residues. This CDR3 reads CASSGGFSGGTYNEQFF. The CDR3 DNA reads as TGTGCCAGCAGCGGGGGCTTTAGCGGGGGCACCTACAATGAGCAGTTCTTC. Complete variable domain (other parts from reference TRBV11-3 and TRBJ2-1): EAGVVQSPRYKIIEKKQPVAFWCNPISGHNTLYWYLQNLGQGPELLIRYENEEAVDDSQLPKDRFSAERLKGVDSTLKIQPAELGDSAVYLCASSGGFSGGTYNEQFFGPGTRLTVL.

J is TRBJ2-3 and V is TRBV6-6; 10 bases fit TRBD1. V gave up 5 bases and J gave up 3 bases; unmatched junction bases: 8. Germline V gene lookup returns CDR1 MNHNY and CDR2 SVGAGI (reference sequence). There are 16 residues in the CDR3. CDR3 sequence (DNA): TGTGCCAGCAGTAAGGGATGGGACAGGGGTACAGATACGCAGTATTTT. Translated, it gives CASSKGWDRGTDTQYF.

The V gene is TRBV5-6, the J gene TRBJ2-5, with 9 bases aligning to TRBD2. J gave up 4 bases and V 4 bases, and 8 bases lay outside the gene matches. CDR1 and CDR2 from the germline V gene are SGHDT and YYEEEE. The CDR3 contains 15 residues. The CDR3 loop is CASSGGLARTETQYF. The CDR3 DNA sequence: TGTGCCAGCAGCGGGGGACTAGCCCGGACAGAGACCCAGTACTTC.

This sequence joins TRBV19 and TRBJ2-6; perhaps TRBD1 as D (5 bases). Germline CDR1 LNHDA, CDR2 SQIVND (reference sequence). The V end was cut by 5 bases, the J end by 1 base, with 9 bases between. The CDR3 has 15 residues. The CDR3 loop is CASSPQGSGANVLTF. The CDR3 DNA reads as TGTGCCAGTAGTCCCCAGGGTTCTGGGGCCAACGTCCTGACTTTC.

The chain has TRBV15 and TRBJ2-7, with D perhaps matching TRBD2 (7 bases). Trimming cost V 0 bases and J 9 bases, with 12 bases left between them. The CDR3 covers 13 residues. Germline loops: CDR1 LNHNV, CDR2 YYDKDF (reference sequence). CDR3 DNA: TGTGCCACCAGCAGAGATCGCGGGGGCGGGCAGTACTTC. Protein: CATSRDRGGGQYF.

This CDR3 is CASSQDRFVSGTGSQGEQYF. CDR3 sequence (DNA): TGCGCCAGCAGCCAAGATCGTTTCGTATCCGGGACAGGATCCCAAGGGGAGCAGTACTTC. This rearrangement joins TRBV4-3 to TRBJ2-7, with 8 bases matching TRBD1. This CDR3 region has 20 residues. J gave up 7 bases and V 0 bases, and 23 bases lay outside the gene matches. The germline CDR1 and CDR2 sequences are LGHNA and YSLEER.